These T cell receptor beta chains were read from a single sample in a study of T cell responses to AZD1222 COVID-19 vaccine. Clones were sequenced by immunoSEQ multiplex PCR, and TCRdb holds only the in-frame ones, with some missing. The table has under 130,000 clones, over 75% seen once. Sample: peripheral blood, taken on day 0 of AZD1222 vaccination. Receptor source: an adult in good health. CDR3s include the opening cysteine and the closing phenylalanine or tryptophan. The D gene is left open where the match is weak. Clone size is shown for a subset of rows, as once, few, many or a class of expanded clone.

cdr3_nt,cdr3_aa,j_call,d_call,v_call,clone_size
TGTGCCAGCAGCTTAGCGCGGGGGTTAACTGAAGCTTTCTTT,CASSLARGLTEAFF,TRBJ1-1,NA,TRBV7-9,NA
TGCGCCAGCAGCTTGGAGGGTTATAGCAATCAGCCCCAGCATTTT,CASSLEGYSNQPQHF,TRBJ1-5,NA,TRBV5-1,NA
TGTGCCAGCGCAAGGGACAGCTCCTATGGCTACACCTTC,CASARDSSYGYTF,TRBJ1-2,TRBD1,TRBV11-2,NA
TGTGCCAGCTCACCACGGGAGCGGGGGGGACCAGATACGCAGTATTTT,CASSPRERGGPDTQYF,TRBJ2-3,TRBD2,TRBV18,NA
TGTGCCAGCAGCTTGGGCCCGTCCCTCCACTATCAGCCCCAGCATTTT,CASSLGPSLHYQPQHF,TRBJ1-5,NA,TRBV5-6,NA
TGTGCCAGCAGCCTGCTTCACCTGAACACCGGGGAGCTGTTTTTT,CASSLLHLNTGELFF,TRBJ2-2,NA,TRBV5-6,NA
TGTGCCAGCAGCCCCGGGACTCATTATGGCTACACCTTC,CASSPGTHYGYTF,TRBJ1-2,NA,TRBV6-5,NA
TGTGCCAGCAGTTACCAGAGGGGCAACTATGGCTACACCTTC,CASSYQRGNYGYTF,TRBJ1-2,NA,TRBV6-5,NA
TGTGCCACCAGCAGAGACTCCGCGGGGTACACCGGGGAGCTGTTTTTT,CATSRDSAGYTGELFF,TRBJ2-2,NA,TRBV15,NA
TGCGCCAGCAGCTTGGAGGGGTCTGGGGCCAACGTCCTGACTTTC,CASSLEGSGANVLTF,TRBJ2-6,NA,TRBV5-1,NA
TGCGCCAGCAGGTCTGGACCAATGAACACCGGGGAGCTGTTTTTT,CASRSGPMNTGELFF,TRBJ2-2,NA,TRBV5-1,NA
TGTGCCAGCCAGGGGGCGTATGAGCAGTTCTTC,CASQGAYEQFF,TRBJ2-1,TRBD1,TRBV28,NA
TGTGCCAGCAGCCCCGGGAGCGGGGGACAAGAGACCCAGTACTTC,CASSPGSGGQETQYF,TRBJ2-5,TRBD2,TRBV7-2,once
TGTGCCAGCAGCTTAGGAGCCTCCTACGAGCAGTACTTC,CASSLGASYEQYF,TRBJ2-7,NA,TRBV7-9,few
TGTGCCAGCAACGAGGCCGGCACCGGGGAGCTGTTTTTT,CASNEAGTGELFF,TRBJ2-2,NA,TRBV12-3/TRBV12-4,NA
TGTGCCAGTAGTCCCCAGACAGGGAGTGAGCAGTACTTC,CASSPQTGSEQYF,TRBJ2-7,TRBD1,TRBV19,NA
TGTGCCAGTAGTGCCCGTAGCGGGAGGGCCGGGGATACGCAGTATTTT,CASSARSGRAGDTQYF,TRBJ2-3,TRBD2,TRBV19,NA
TGTGCCAGCAGCTCCGGAGGGACGGAGAACACTGAAGCTTTCTTT,CASSSGGTENTEAFF,TRBJ1-1,NA,TRBV5-4,once
TGTGCCAGCAGGGACGGAGCTGCTGGGGCCAACGTCCTGACTTTC,CASRDGAAGANVLTF,TRBJ2-6,NA,TRBV6-5,few
TGCGCCAGCAGTGAGGGGGATGAGCAGTTCTTC,CASSEGDEQFF,TRBJ2-1,NA,TRBV10-1,NA
TGTGCCAGCAGTTCCGACGACACCGAGACCGGGGAGCTGTTTTTT,CASSSDDTETGELFF,TRBJ2-2,NA,TRBV6-5,few
TGTGCCAGCAGCCAACCCACAGGGGGCCAATCCTACGAGCAGTACTTC,CASSQPTGGQSYEQYF,TRBJ2-7,TRBD1,TRBV3-1/TRBV3-2,NA
TGTGCCAGCAGCGGGAGGCAGGGGTTCGGGACTGAAGCTTTCTTT,CASSGRQGFGTEAFF,TRBJ1-1,NA,TRBV5-5,NA
TGTGCCAGCAGCGTAGGCCTAGCGGAAAGCACAGATACGCAGTATTTT,CASSVGLAESTDTQYF,TRBJ2-3,TRBD2,TRBV9,many
TGTGCCAGCAGGTCAACTCGGGACAGCCGCAATCAGCCCCAGCATTTT,CASRSTRDSRNQPQHF,TRBJ1-5,TRBD1,TRBV5-6,NA
TGTGCCAGCAGCTCCCCCTCGGGAACCTCCTATGGCTACACCTTC,CASSSPSGTSYGYTF,TRBJ1-2,NA,TRBV5-6,NA
TGTGCCAGCAGCCGAGGGGGAAAAGCTAACTATGGCTACACCTTC,CASSRGGKANYGYTF,TRBJ1-2,NA,TRBV9,NA